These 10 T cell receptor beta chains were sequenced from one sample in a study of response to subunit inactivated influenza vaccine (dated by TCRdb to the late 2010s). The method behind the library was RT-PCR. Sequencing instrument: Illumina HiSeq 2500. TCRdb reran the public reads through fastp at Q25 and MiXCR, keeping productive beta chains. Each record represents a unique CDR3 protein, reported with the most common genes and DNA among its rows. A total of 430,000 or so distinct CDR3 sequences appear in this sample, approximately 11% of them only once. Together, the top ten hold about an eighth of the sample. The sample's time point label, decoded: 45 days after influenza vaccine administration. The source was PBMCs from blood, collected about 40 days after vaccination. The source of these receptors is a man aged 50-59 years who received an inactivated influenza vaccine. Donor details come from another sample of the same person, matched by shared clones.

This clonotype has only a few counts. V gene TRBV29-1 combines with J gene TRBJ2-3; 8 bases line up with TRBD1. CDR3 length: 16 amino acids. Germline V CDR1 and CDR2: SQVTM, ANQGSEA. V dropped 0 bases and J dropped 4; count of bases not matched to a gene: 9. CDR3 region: CSVEESRTGMADTQYF. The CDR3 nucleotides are TGCAGCGTTGAAGAGAGCCGGACAGGGATGGCAGATACGCAGTATTTT.

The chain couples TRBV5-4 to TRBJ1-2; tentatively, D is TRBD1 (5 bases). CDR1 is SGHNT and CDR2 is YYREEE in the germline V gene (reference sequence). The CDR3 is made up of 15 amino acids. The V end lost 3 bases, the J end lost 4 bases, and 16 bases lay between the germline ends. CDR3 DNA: TGTGCCAGCAGCTCTCCGAAGGGGCTGAGCTATGGCTACACCTTC. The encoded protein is CASSSPKGLSYGYTF.

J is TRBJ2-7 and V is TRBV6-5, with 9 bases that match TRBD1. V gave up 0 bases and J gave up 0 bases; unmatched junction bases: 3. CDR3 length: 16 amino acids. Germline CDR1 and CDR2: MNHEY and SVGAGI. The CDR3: CASSYSGTGSSYEQYF. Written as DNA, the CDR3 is TGTGCCAGCAGTTACTCCGGGACAGGGAGCTCCTACGAGCAGTACTTC.

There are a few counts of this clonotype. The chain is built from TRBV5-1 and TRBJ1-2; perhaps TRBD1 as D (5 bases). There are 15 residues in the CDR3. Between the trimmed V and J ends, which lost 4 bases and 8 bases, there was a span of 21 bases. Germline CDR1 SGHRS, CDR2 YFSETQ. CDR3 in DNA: TGCGCCAGCAGCCCGGGACGGTTGATCTATGAGGGCTACACCTTC. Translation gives CASSPGRLIYEGYTF.

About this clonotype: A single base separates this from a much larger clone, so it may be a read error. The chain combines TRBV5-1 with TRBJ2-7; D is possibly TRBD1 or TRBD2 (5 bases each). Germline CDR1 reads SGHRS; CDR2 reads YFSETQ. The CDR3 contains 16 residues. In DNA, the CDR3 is TGCCCCAGCAGCTTGCAAGGGGAGTCGGGGTTCCACGAGCAGTACTTC. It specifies CPSSLQGESGFHEQYF.

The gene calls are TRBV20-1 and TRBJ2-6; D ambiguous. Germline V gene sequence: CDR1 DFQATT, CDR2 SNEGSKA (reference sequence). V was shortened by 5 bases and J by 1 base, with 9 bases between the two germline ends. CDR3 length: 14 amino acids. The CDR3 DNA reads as TGCAGTGCTCCGCAGGAATCTGGGGCCAACGTCCTGACTTTC. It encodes CSAPQESGANVLTF.

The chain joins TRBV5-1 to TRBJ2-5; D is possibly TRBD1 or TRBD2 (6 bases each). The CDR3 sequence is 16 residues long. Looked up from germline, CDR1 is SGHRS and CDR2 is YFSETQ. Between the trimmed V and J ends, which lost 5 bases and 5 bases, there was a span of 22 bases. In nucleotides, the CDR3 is TGCGCCAGCAGTAAACTCTTCCGGGGGCGACGGGAGACCCAGTACTTC. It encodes CASSKLFRGRRETQYF.

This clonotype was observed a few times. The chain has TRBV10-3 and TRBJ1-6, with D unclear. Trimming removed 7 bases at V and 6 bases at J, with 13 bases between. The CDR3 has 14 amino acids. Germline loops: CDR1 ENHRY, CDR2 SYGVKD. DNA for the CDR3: TGTGCCATCAAGCGGACGTTTTCTAATTCACCCCTCCACTTT. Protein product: CAIKRTFSNSPLHF.

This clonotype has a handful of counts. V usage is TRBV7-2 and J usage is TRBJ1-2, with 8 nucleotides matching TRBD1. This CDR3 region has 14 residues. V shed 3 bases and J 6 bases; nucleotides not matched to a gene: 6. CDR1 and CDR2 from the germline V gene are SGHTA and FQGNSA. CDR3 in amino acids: CASSFISGGHGYTF. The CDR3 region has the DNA TGTGCCAGCAGCTTTATCTCAGGGGGCCATGGCTACACCTTC.

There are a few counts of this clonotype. CDR3 coding DNA: TGCAGTTATAGCGGGAGAGGGAACTACGAGCAGTACTTC. Translated: CSYSGRGNYEQYF. The chain employs TRBV29-1 and TRBJ2-7; TRBD2 matches at 9 bases. This CDR3 has 13 residues. Germline-derived CDR1 and CDR2 are SQVTM and ANQGSEA.